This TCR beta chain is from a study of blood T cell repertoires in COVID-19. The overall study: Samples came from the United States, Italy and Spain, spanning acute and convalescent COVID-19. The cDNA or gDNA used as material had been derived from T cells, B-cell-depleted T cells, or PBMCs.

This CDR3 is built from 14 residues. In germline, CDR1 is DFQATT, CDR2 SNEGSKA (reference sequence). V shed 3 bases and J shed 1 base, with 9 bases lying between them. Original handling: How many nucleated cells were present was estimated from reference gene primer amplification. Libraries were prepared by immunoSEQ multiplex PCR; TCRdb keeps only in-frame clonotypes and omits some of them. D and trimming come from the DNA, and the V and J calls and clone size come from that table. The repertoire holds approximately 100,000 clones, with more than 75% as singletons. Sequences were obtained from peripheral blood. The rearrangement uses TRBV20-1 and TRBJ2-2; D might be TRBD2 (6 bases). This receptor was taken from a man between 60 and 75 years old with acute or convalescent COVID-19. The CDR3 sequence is CSASIGGNTGELFF. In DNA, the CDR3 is TGCAGTGCTAGTATCGGGGGGAACACCGGGGAGCTGTTTTTT.